This T cell receptor (beta chain) appears in the sequencing data of a study of blood T cell repertoires in COVID-19. On the study more broadly: Material from acute and convalescent COVID-19 was sourced from the United States, Italy and Spain. In each case, the material was cDNA or gDNA derived from T cells, B-cell-depleted T cells, or PBMCs.

Per the authors' pipeline: For nucleated cells, counts were estimated from reference gene primer amplification. Repertoires were generated with immunoSEQ multiplex PCR, while TCRdb's copy carries only in-frame clones and drops some. D and trimming were read from the DNA, whereas the V and J calls and clone size are those reported in that table. The data hold approximately 68,000 clones, with 80% to 90% observed a single time. This clone was observed a few times. Unmatched junction bases numbered 15, after V lost 4 bases and J lost 4 bases. The CDR3 totals 18 residues. The germline gives CDR1 LNHDA, CDR2 SQIVND (reference sequence).

Sequenced material: peripheral blood. The chain employs TRBV19 and TRBJ2-7, with TRBD2 matching over 11 bases. The sequence came from a man between 70 and 80 years old with active or convalescent COVID-19. The CDR3 sequence: CASSNSPIGLAGGYEQYF. CDR3 in DNA: TGTGCCAGTAGTAACTCCCCCATCGGGCTAGCGGGAGGTTACGAGCAGTACTTC.